Each of the 15 T cell receptor beta chains below was sequenced from the same sample in a study of beta chain features in type 1 diabetes. The sequenced template was cDNA made from the entire isolated RNA. Repertoires were generated with immunoSEQ multiplex PCR, while TCRdb's copy carries only in-frame clones and drops some. The data show some 240,000 clones, more than 15% seen once. Their specific antigens are unknown. Study-level findings and limits: Among patients with Type 1 diabetes, TCRB CDR3s were moderately but significantly shorter in every one of the four CD4+ subsets.

Sequencing was done on a sample of naive CD4+ T cells from blood. These receptor sequences come from a man aged 25-45 years with type 1 diabetes.

This chain uses TRBV18 with TRBJ1-2, with 7 bases matching TRBD1. There are 15 residues in the CDR3. Germline trimming cut 1 base from V and 0 bases from J; bases unmatched to any gene: 2. The V gene's germline CDR1 is KGHSH and CDR2 LQKENI. CDR3 residues: CASSPLDRANYGYTF. Here the CDR3 DNA reads TGTGCCAGCTCACCACTCGACAGGGCTAACTATGGCTACACCTTC.

The chain employs TRBV30 and TRBJ2-4, with D perhaps TRBD1 (6 bases). The V end lost 5 bases, the J end lost 0 bases, and 8 bases lay between the germline ends. Germline CDR1 is GTSNPN and CDR2 is SVGIG (reference sequence). The CDR3 spans 13 residues. The CDR3 coding sequence is TGTGCCTGGCAGGGGCTAGCCAAAAACATTCAGTACTTC. Its protein is CAWQGLAKNIQYF.

V is TRBV29-1 and J is TRBJ2-5; D is perhaps TRBD2 (6 bases). V lost 6 bases and J lost 1, with 12 bases in between. The V gene's germline CDR1 is SQVTM and CDR2 ANQGSEA. CDR3 length: 13 amino acids. The CDR3 DNA sequence: TGCAGCGTCGAGGGCGGGACCCAAGAGACCCAGTACTTC. It is translated as CSVEGGTQETQYF.

J is TRBJ1-2 and V is TRBV29-1; no clear D. Germline V CDR1 and CDR2: SQVTM, ANQGSEA. V lost 7 bases, J lost 2 bases, and 11 bases lay in between. The CDR3 loop spans 12 amino acids. As DNA, the CDR3 is TGCAGCGAGTCGACACCAAACTATGGCTACACCTTC. Amino acids: CSESTPNYGYTF.

The chain links TRBV29-1 to TRBJ2-3; no definite D call. Germline loops: CDR1 SQVTM, CDR2 ANQGSEA. The CDR3 length is 15 residues. V was clipped by 2 bases and J by 1 base, with 13 bases between them. In DNA form, the CDR3 reads TGCAGCGTTGAATATTATGGGTGCCGCACAGATACGCAGTATTTT. Translated, it gives CSVEYYGCRTDTQYF.

The sample holds a few counts of this clone. This chain connects TRBV23-1 to TRBJ1-2; D might be TRBD1 (6 bases). TRBV23-1 is known as an ORF, though its function is uncertain. V dropped 5 bases and J dropped 2 bases, with 12 bases sitting between them. The CDR3 is 14 amino acids. The CDR3 protein is CASSAGQINYGYTF. In nucleotides, the CDR3 is TGCGCCAGCAGTGCCGGACAGATCAACTATGGCTACACCTTC.

This clone has more than one count but fewer than ten. The genes are TRBV29-1 and TRBJ2-1, with 10 bases lining up with TRBD1. J lost 7 bases, V lost 8 bases, and 5 bases had no gene match. The length of the CDR3 is 12 residues. Germline V gene lookup returns CDR1 SQVTM and CDR2 ANQGSEA. CDR3 coding DNA: TGCAGCCCCCAGGGACAGGGGAATGAGCAGTTCTTC. This translates into CSPQGQGNEQFF.

The chain joins TRBV30 to TRBJ1-4; the D is unclear. Germline V gives CDR1 GTSNPN, CDR2 SVGIG (reference sequence). This CDR3 contains 14 residues. The ends were cut back, 2 bases at V and 4 bases at J, with 11 bases in the middle. The CDR3 coding sequence is TGTGCCTGGAGTTTATTGGTGAATAATGAAAAACTGTTTTTT. Its protein product is CAWSLLVNNEKLFF. The full variable domain, with the rest looked up from reference TRBV30 and TRBJ1-4, is SQTIHQWPATLVQPVGSPLSLECTVEGTSNPNLYWYRQAAGRGLQLLFYSVGIGQISSEVPQNLSASRPQDRQFILSSKKLLLSDSGFYLCAWSLLVNNEKLFFGSGTQLSVL.

This clone was observed a handful of times. The rearrangement uses TRBV4-1 and TRBJ2-1; TRBD2 is a possible D gene (6 bases). The CDR3 contains 16 residues. In germline, CDR1 is MGHRA, CDR2 YSYEKL. Trimming stripped 0 bases from V and 0 bases from J, with 9 bases between. The CDR3 loop reads CASSQDPAGSYNEQFF. The CDR3 DNA reads as TGCGCCAGCAGCCAAGATCCAGCGGGCTCCTACAATGAGCAGTTCTTC.

In its sample, this clone was seen a few times. CDR3 in amino acids: CSVDTGTGTDTQYF. CDR3 DNA sequence: TGCAGCGTGGACACCGGGACAGGCACAGATACGCAGTATTTT. This rearrangement joins TRBV29-1 to TRBJ2-3, with 7 bases aligning to TRBD1. Germline CDR1 is SQVTM and CDR2 is ANQGSEA. The junction had 7 bases not matched to a gene; V was cut back by 6 bases and J by 1 base. The CDR3 runs 14 residues.

This clone was counted a few times. CDR3 region: CASSYSGPPANEQFF. The CDR3 nucleotides read TGTGCCAGCAGTTACTCCGGGCCCCCTGCAAATGAGCAGTTCTTC. The genes are TRBV6-5 and TRBJ2-1; D is uncertain. Germline V gives CDR1 MNHEY, CDR2 SVGAGI. This CDR3 region has 15 residues. V was pared by 0 bases and J by 7 bases, with 13 bases between.

The chain is built from TRBV7-9 and TRBJ1-2, with D possibly matching TRBD1 (6 bases). Germline-derived CDR1 and CDR2 are SEHNR and FQNEAQ (reference sequence). This CDR3 spans 16 amino acids. With 2 bases removed from V and 8 bases from J, the gap between germline ends came to 21 bases. In nucleotides, the CDR3 is TGTGCCAGCAGCTTACCCCCACAGGGAGCGGGACGAGGCTACACCTTC. This translates into CASSLPPQGAGRGYTF.

The chain carries TRBV29-1 and TRBJ2-1, with 7 positions matching TRBD1. The CDR3 sequence is 14 residues long. Looked up from germline, CDR1 is SQVTM and CDR2 is ANQGSEA. V shed 6 bases and J 7 bases; nucleotides not matched to a gene: 12. The chain's CDR3 is CSVHEGAMRNEQFF. DNA for the CDR3: TGCAGCGTGCATGAGGGGGCGATGAGGAATGAGCAGTTCTTC.

This chain connects TRBV7-9 to TRBJ2-5; D ambiguous. Trimming stripped 8 bases from V and 5 bases from J, with 9 bases between. The CDR3 sequence is 11 residues long. CDR1 and CDR2 (germline): SEHNR, FQNEAQ (reference sequence). CDR3 protein: CASPSGETQYF. Here the CDR3 DNA reads TGTGCCAGCCCCTCTGGGGAGACCCAGTACTTC.

The chain couples TRBV25-1 to TRBJ2-1, with TRBD2 matching 11 bases. The CDR3 is 17 residues long. Germline values: CDR1 MGHDK, CDR2 SYGVNS. V gave up 3 bases and J gave up 2 bases; unmatched junction bases: 6. CDR3 in amino acids: CASSDQVGLAAYNEQFF. CDR3 DNA: TGTGCCAGCAGTGACCAGGTGGGACTAGCGGCCTACAATGAGCAGTTCTTC.